This entry concerns a single TCR beta chain. Other nucleotide sequences in the sample specify the same CDR3. This sample was taken from a study of shared T cell receptors in the human thymus. The J segment lost 4 bases and the V segment lost 1 base, leaving 0 bases of the junction unmatched. This CDR3 comprises 14 residues. Germline CDR1 and CDR2: LGHNA and YSLEER. TCRdb keeps only in-frame clones here, not all; method: immunoSEQ multiplex PCR. The profile shows more than 550,000 clones, roughly 85% of them singletons. The same data also went into a second study, on human thymus T cells. That source adds: Those donating were healthy Finnish infants in corrective surgery for congenital heart defects. Apparent skewing of V and J gene usage characterized both thymic and blood repertoires. Thymic TCR repertoires of unrelated people reportedly overlapped highly.

The receptor's source is a girl under three years old with a congenital heart defect. Sequenced: thymocytes. The gene calls are TRBV4-3 and TRBJ1-5; 8 positions match TRBD1. CDR3 bases: TGCGCCAGCAGCCAAGGACAGGGGAATCAGCCCCAGCATTTT. Translation gives CASSQGQGNQPQHF.